Listed here are 26 T cell receptor beta chains from one sample, sequenced in a study of cytomegalovirus exposure and HLA in healthy donors. The PCR made use of 60 Vbeta and 13 Jbeta primers. Method: immunoSEQ multiplex PCR; TCRdb's copy keeps in-frame clones and lacks some. The table lists 130,000 or so clones, with around 2.2% in the top ten. Sequencing used PBMCs. The receptors were gathered from a woman between 18 and 30 years old in good health and CMV-seronegative.

V usage is TRBV6-4 and J usage is TRBJ1-5; 7 bases fit TRBD1. This CDR3 comprises 14 residues. Unmatched junction bases numbered 8, after V lost 3 bases and J lost 9 bases. The V gene's germline CDR1 is MRHNA and CDR2 SNTAGT. In DNA form, the CDR3 reads TGTGCCAGCAGTGAAGATCGGGCAGGGGGGCCCCAGCATTTT. Residues: CASSEDRAGGPQHF.

The chain combines TRBV5-1 with TRBJ1-2; D is possibly TRBD1 (5 bases). Trimming stripped 0 bases from V and 5 bases from J, with 8 bases between. The CDR3 is made up of 13 amino acids. Germline assignment: CDR1 SGHRS and CDR2 YFSETQ. CDR3 amino acids: CASSLAGVYGYTF. CDR3 nucleotides: TGCGCCAGCAGCTTGGCGGGGGTATATGGCTACACCTTC.

The V call is TRBV4-3, the J call TRBJ2-5; D is perhaps TRBD2 (5 bases). CDR1 and CDR2 (germline): LGHNA, YSLEER. The CDR3 length is 16 residues. V dropped 4 bases and J dropped 4 bases, with 19 bases sitting between them. In DNA form, the CDR3 reads TGCGCCAGCAGCCCGTCACCCCCGGGAATGGGAGAGACCCAGTACTTC. It encodes CASSPSPPGMGETQYF.

J is TRBJ1-3 and V is TRBV5-1, with no clear D. Deletions cut 4 bases from V and 2 bases from J, with 16 bases between. The CDR3 consists of 16 residues. The germline V gene has CDR1 SGHRS and CDR2 YFSETQ. CDR3 nucleotides: TGCGCCAGCAGCGCCGGGGAAAACGGCGCTGGAAACACCATATATTTT. It specifies CASSAGENGAGNTIYF.

The V and J genes are TRBV25-1 and TRBJ2-3, with a tentative D call TRBD1 (5 bases). CDR1 is MGHDK, CDR2 SYGVNS, per germline. V was shortened by 7 bases and J by 2 bases, with 19 bases between the two germline ends. The CDR3 consists of 16 residues. The CDR3 loop is CASTRTHLRTTDTQYF. In DNA, the CDR3 is TGTGCCAGCACCAGGACACACCTCAGAACCACAGATACGCAGTATTTT.

The chain employs TRBV19 and TRBJ2-2, with TRBD2 as a possible D gene (5 bases). Deletions cut 3 bases from V and 5 bases from J, with 13 bases between. The CDR3 totals 15 residues. The germline V gene has CDR1 LNHDA and CDR2 SQIVND (reference sequence). The CDR3 reads CASSIPPPGTGELFF. CDR3 DNA sequence: TGTGCCAGTAGTATCCCCCCTCCGGGGACCGGGGAGCTGTTTTTT. Drawing the rest from reference TRBV19 and TRBJ2-2, the complete variable domain is DGGITQSPKYLFRKEGQNVTLSCEQNLNHDAMYWYRQDPGQGLRLIYYSQIVNDFQKGDIAEGYSVSREKKESFPLTVTSAQKNPTAFYLCASSIPPPGTGELFFGEGSRLTVL.

In nucleotides, the CDR3 is TGTGCCAGCAGCGGTAGGGGTGCAACTAATGAAAAACTGTTTTTT. Translating gives CASSGRGATNEKLFF. The chain carries TRBV5-6 and TRBJ1-4; TRBD1 is a possible D gene (5 bases). The V gene's germline CDR1 is SGHDT and CDR2 YYEEEE. V was clipped by 4 bases and J by 0 bases, with 10 bases between them. The CDR3 loop spans 15 amino acids.

The J gene is TRBJ2-7, the V gene TRBV9; 10 bases agree with TRBD2. The CDR3 is 16 residues long. Unmatched junction bases numbered 8, after V lost 0 bases and J lost 5 bases. Germline V gene sequence: CDR1 SGDLS, CDR2 YYNGEE. CDR3 region: CASSVGPGLASHEQYV. Here the CDR3 DNA reads TGTGCCAGCAGCGTAGGCCCGGGACTAGCGAGCCACGAGCAGTACGTC.

The V call is TRBV10-3, the J call TRBJ1-1, with 9 bases lining up with TRBD1. CDR3 size: 16 residues. With 4 bases clipped from V and 6 bases from J, the junction kept 12 bases outside the gene matches. Germline-derived CDR1 and CDR2 are ENHRY and SYGVKD. CDR3 DNA: TGTGCCATCAGTGCCAATCCCCCGGGACAGGGTGCTGAAGCTTTCTTT. Its translation is CAISANPPGQGAEAFF.

V gene TRBV7-3 combines with J gene TRBJ2-3, with 7 bases that match TRBD2. CDR1 and CDR2 from the germline V gene are SGHTA and FQGTGA. V shed 4 bases, J shed 9 bases, and the junction held 13 bases outside the gene matches. The CDR3 contains 15 residues. CDR3 region: CASSSSGLQLFTQYF. CDR3 sequence (DNA): TGTGCCAGCAGCTCATCGGGACTACAATTATTCACGCAGTATTTT.

The chain couples TRBV7-8 to TRBJ2-5; the match to TRBD2 covers 7 bases. The CDR3 contains 14 residues. CDR1 is SGHVS, CDR2 FQNEAQ, per germline. The trim removed 4 bases at V and 5 bases at J, leaving 7 bases unmatched. The CDR3 loop reads CASSSRLAGETQYF. In nucleotides, the CDR3 is TGTGCCAGCAGCTCGAGACTAGCCGGGGAGACCCAGTACTTC.

J is TRBJ2-7 and V is TRBV4-2; a possible D gene is TRBD2 (5 bases). Trimming left V 0 bases short and J 3 bases short, with 12 bases between. CDR1 is LGHNA, CDR2 YNFKEQ, per germline. This CDR3 region has 15 residues. The DNA for the CDR3 is TGTGCCAGCAGCCAAGAAAAGGCTAGCAGCTACGAGCAGTACTTC. Translation: CASSQEKASSYEQYF.

This chain uses TRBV30 with TRBJ1-2; the match to TRBD1 covers 7 bases. CDR1 and CDR2 (germline): GTSNPN, SVGIG (reference sequence). The CDR3 covers 11 residues. V lost 7 bases and J lost 4; bases outside the gene matches: 3. CDR3 sequence reads: CALTGPYGYTF. For the CDR3, the DNA is TGTGCCTTGACAGGGCCCTATGGCTACACCTTC.

The chain recombines TRBV6-1 with TRBJ2-7; D uncertain. The CDR3 is 13 amino acids. Germline lookup yields CDR1 MNHNS and CDR2 SASEGT. Trimming cost V 5 bases and J 6 bases, with 14 bases left between them. The CDR3 loop reads CASSSGSLIEQYV. CDR3 DNA sequence: TGTGCCAGCAGTTCAGGCAGCCTTATCGAGCAGTACGTC.

V gene TRBV11-2 combines with J gene TRBJ2-7; TRBD2 might be the D (5 bases). V was clipped by 6 bases and J by 4 bases, with 13 bases between them. The CDR3 contains 13 residues. Germline CDR1 and CDR2: SGHAT and FQNNGV. The CDR3 bases are TGTGCCAGCAGTCTAGGGAGTGGTTACGAGCAGTACTTC. Translation: CASSLGSGYEQYF.

The chain uses TRBV2 and TRBJ1-5; TRBD1 matches at 8 bases. The germline gives CDR1 SNHLY, CDR2 FYNNEI. The V and J ends lost 8 bases and 5 bases, in that order; junction bases with no gene match: 8. This CDR3 has 14 residues. The CDR3 bases are TGTGCCAGCGACGGGACAGGCCGAGATCAGCCCCAGCATTTT. Amino acids: CASDGTGRDQPQHF.

For the CDR3, the DNA is TGTGCCAGCAGTTATAAACATATGGTAAACGAGCAGTACTTC. It translates to CASSYKHMVNEQYF. The genes are TRBV6-5 and TRBJ2-7; unclear D gene. The V gene's germline CDR1 is MNHEY and CDR2 SVGAGI. The CDR3 has 14 residues. The ends were cut back, 3 bases at V and 5 bases at J, with 14 bases in the middle.

The chain combines TRBV6-5 with TRBJ2-5; maybe TRBD2 (5 bases). CDR3 length: 13 amino acids. V was cut by 2 bases and J by 9 bases, with 13 bases left in between. Germline-derived CDR1 and CDR2 are MNHEY and SVGAGI. The chain's CDR3 is CASSYDTGRAQYF. The CDR3 nucleotides read TGTGCCAGCAGTTACGATACTGGGCGGGCCCAGTACTTC.

This clone shows up as medium-sized (0.01 to 0.1%) by frequency. The chain has TRBV5-1 and TRBJ2-1; D might be TRBD1 (6 bases). Trimming took 0 bases from V and 7 from J, leaving 14 bases between them. Germline V CDR1 and CDR2: SGHRS, YFSETQ. This CDR3 region has 15 residues. CDR3 nucleotide sequence: TGCGCCAGCAGCTTGGGAAGGGGGTCCCTAAATGAGCAGTTCTTC. Its translation: CASSLGRGSLNEQFF.

The chain carries TRBV6-5 and TRBJ2-5, with TRBD1 matching over 9 bases. The germline V gene has CDR1 MNHEY and CDR2 SVGAGI. Trimming cost V 2 bases and J 2 bases; bases outside gene matches: 0. The CDR3 is made up of 14 amino acids. CDR3 region: CASSYGTGQETQYF. The CDR3, as DNA: TGTGCCAGCAGTTACGGGACAGGGCAAGAGACCCAGTACTTC.

The V and J genes are TRBV28 and TRBJ2-1, with 7 bases lining up with TRBD2. CDR3 size: 16 residues. Germline V gene lookup returns CDR1 MDHEN and CDR2 SYDVKM. With V trimmed by 11 bases and J by 3 bases, 16 bases remained unmatched. The CDR3 region is CAGGAGVGSSYNEQFF. Here the CDR3 DNA reads TGTGCCGGCGGGGCGGGAGTAGGCAGCAGCTACAATGAGCAGTTCTTC.

Remarks on this clone: Distinct nucleotide sequences in the sample also encode this CDR3. The chain combines TRBV19 with TRBJ2-1, with 11 bases fitting TRBD2. Germline trimming cut 5 bases from V and 3 bases from J; bases unmatched to any gene: 3. CDR1 and CDR2 from the germline V gene are LNHDA and SQIVND (reference sequence). The CDR3 covers 15 residues. The CDR3 coding sequence is TGTGCCAGTAGTCCAACTAGCGGGAGCTACAATGAGCAGTTCTTC. Its translation: CASSPTSGSYNEQFF.

The V and J genes are TRBV4-3 and TRBJ1-2, with no clear D. The CDR3 totals 16 residues. The V gene lost 0 bases and the J gene lost 6 bases, with 17 bases spanning the gap. The germline V gene has CDR1 LGHNA and CDR2 YSLEER. CDR3 sequence reads: CASSQDFLPGSNGYTF. DNA for the CDR3: TGCGCCAGCAGCCAAGATTTTCTCCCGGGGTCGAATGGCTACACCTTC.

This chain connects TRBV6-5 to TRBJ2-3, with TRBD2 identical over 7 bases. Per the germline V gene, CDR1 is MNHEY and CDR2 is SVGAGI. J was trimmed by 11 bases and V by 10 bases; bases with no gene match: 18. This CDR3 region has 14 residues. The CDR3 loop reads CATGSGGRDGGQYF. DNA for the CDR3: TGTGCCACCGGATCTGGCGGGAGAGACGGCGGGCAGTATTTT.

The chain uses TRBV27 and TRBJ1-5; TRBD1 aligns across 9 bases. CDR3 size: 13 residues. V was clipped by 2 bases and J by 15 bases; unmatched bases: 8. Germline V gives CDR1 MNHEY, CDR2 SMNVEV (reference sequence). The CDR3 nucleotides are TGTGCCAGCAGTTTAGGACGGACAGGGGATATGCATTTT. Translating gives CASSLGRTGDMHF.

This chain uses TRBV6-1 with TRBJ1-2; perhaps TRBD1 as D (6 bases). Germline V gives CDR1 MNHNS, CDR2 SASEGT. The CDR3 has 12 amino acids. The V end lost 9 bases, the J end lost 4 bases, and 12 bases lay between the germline ends. As DNA, the CDR3 is TGTGCCAGGCGAGGGACAACCTATGGCTACACCTTC. Residues: CARRGTTYGYTF.